This T cell receptor beta chain was sequenced during a study of blood T cell repertoires in COVID-19. J was trimmed by 10 bases and V by 5 bases; bases with no gene match: 13. Germline V gene sequence: CDR1 SGHVS, CDR2 FNYEAQ. This CDR3 is built from 15 residues. Assay used: immunoSEQ multiplex PCR; TCRdb lists only in-frame clones, some missing. The sample has 450,000 or so clones; 85% to 90% are singletons. This chain uses TRBV7-6 with TRBJ2-1; 8 bases are shared with TRBD2. The sample was peripheral blood. This sequence originates from a man aged 18-30 years with COVID-19, enrolled during active disease. This chain's CDR3 is CASSPWLAGGIEQFF. The CDR3 coding sequence is TGTGCCAGCAGCCCGTGGCTAGCGGGCGGGATCGAGCAGTTCTTC.